The clone carrying this T cell receptor beta chain was recorded at least ten times. Its antigen is unknown. The data originate from a study of CD8 T cells in ankylosing spondylitis. General study findings and limits: About 8 highly homologous variants made up a TCR beta motif, and this motif appeared characteristic of ankylosing spondylitis blood. Researchers reportedly found disease-linked clones significantly enriched in matched ankylosing spondylitis synovial fluid.

It was by quantitative 5'-RACE with molecular barcodes that TCR beta libraries were made. Using its own MiXCR run on the 5' RACE reads, TCRdb lists one record per CDR3 protein. The sample has about 69,000 distinct CDR3 sequences; under 5.5% are singletons. Germline loops: CDR1 SGHRS, CDR2 YFSETQ. The V segment lost 6 bases and the J segment 1 base; nucleotides outside the gene matches: 2. CDR3 length equals 13 residues. V usage is TRBV5-1 and J usage is TRBJ1-2; 8 nucleotides line up with TRBD1. The source is a male donor with ankylosing spondylitis or in good health (not recorded which). The sequenced material came from blood, either unsorted or a sorted T cell fraction (not recorded which). As DNA, the CDR3 is TGCGCCAGCACAGGGGGCAGTAACTATGGCTACACCTTC. This gives the protein CASTGGSNYGYTF.